Below are 9 T cell receptor beta chains sequenced from a single sample in a study of OX40 agonist ivuxolimab in advanced cancers. Only in-frame clones appear in the TCRdb table, and some are missing; sequencing was by immunoSEQ multiplex PCR. The profile shows roughly 64,000 clones, approximately 88% of them singletons. Specimen: CD4+ or CD8+ T cells sorted from blood, collected in a trial of the OX40 agonist ivuxolimab. These receptors came from an adult with an advanced solid tumor such as melanoma, head and neck, liver or kidney cancer.

In its sample, this clone was seen once. One end of the junction fails to match germline, which may point to a read error. This chain connects TRBV10-3 to TRBJ2-1; 12 nucleotides agree with TRBD2. The CDR3 runs to 13 residues. The germline CDR1 and CDR2 sequences are ENHRY and SYGVKD. The CDR3 region has the DNA TGTGCCATCAGTGGGGGGACTAGCGGGTTTTGGCTCTTC. Translation: CAISGGTSGFWLF.

CDR3 bases: TGTGCCTGGAGTACCAGCGGGGGGAGAGAGCAGTACTTC. This codes for CAWSTSGGREQYF. The chain is built from TRBV30 and TRBJ2-7; TRBD2 matches 9 bases. J was trimmed by 7 bases and V by 2 bases; bases with no gene match: 6. CDR3 length: 13 residues. Germline values: CDR1 GTSNPN, CDR2 SVGIG (reference sequence).

The chain joins TRBV5-4 to TRBJ2-7; D remains ambiguous. The CDR3 loop spans 16 amino acids. The germline CDR1 and CDR2 sequences are SGHNT and YYREEE (reference sequence). Trimming left V 1 base short and J 2 bases short, with 16 bases between. CDR3 protein: CASSLNPAARTYEQYF. Here the CDR3 DNA reads TGTGCCAGCAGCTTGAATCCGGCAGCTAGAACCTACGAGCAGTACTTC.

The rearrangement uses TRBV5-1 and TRBJ2-5, with D possibly TRBD1 on 5 matching bases. CDR1 is SGHRS, CDR2 YFSETQ, per germline. The CDR3 is 14 residues long. V was cut by 7 bases and J by 5 bases, with 18 bases left in between. This CDR3 reads CASFSGQASETQYF. The DNA for the CDR3 is TGCGCCAGCTTCTCCGGACAAGCCTCGGAGACCCAGTACTTC.

V and J are TRBV11-3 and TRBJ2-3; D is perhaps TRBD2 (7 bases). V lost 5 bases and J lost 0, with 12 bases in between. Germline CDR1 and CDR2: SGHNT and YENEEA. The CDR3 spans 15 residues. CDR3 sequence reads: CASSLGGGSTDTQYF. In nucleotides, the CDR3 is TGTGCCAGCAGCCTGGGCGGGGGCAGCACAGATACGCAGTATTTT.

This clone was seen only a few times. The chain combines TRBV28 with TRBJ1-5; D unclear. Germline-derived CDR1 and CDR2 are MDHEN and SYDVKM. Trimming pared 6 bases from V and 16 bases from J, leaving 16 bases between. The CDR3 consists of 11 residues. CDR3: CASSLYGLSHF. The DNA of the CDR3 is TGTGCCAGCAGCCTTTACGGGTTGAGCCATTTT.

The J gene is TRBJ2-5, the V gene TRBV29-1; TRBD1 matches at 9 bases. This CDR3 contains 15 residues. Germline CDR1 is SQVTM and CDR2 is ANQGSEA. The V gene end was trimmed by 0 bases and the J gene end by 5 bases; junction bases not matched to a gene: 7. CDR3 nucleotide sequence: TGCAGCGTTGAAGATTACAGGGGGCGCGGGGAGACCCAGTACTTC. It translates to CSVEDYRGRGETQYF.

The chain joins TRBV2 to TRBJ1-5; 7 nucleotides agree with TRBD1. Germline V CDR1 and CDR2: SNHLY, FYNNEI. V gave up 4 bases and J gave up 3 bases; unmatched junction bases: 6. CDR3 length: 15 residues. The CDR3 nucleotides read TGTGCCAGCAGTGGGGTACAGGGGTACAATCAGCCCCAGCATTTT. This translates into CASSGVQGYNQPQHF.

This rearrangement joins TRBV2 to TRBJ1-5, with D maybe TRBD1 (5 bases). Germline CDR1 and CDR2: SNHLY and FYNNEI. With 1 base removed from V and 6 bases from J, the gap between germline ends came to 10 bases. This CDR3 is 14 amino acids long. For the CDR3, the DNA is TGTGCCAGCAGTGAAGGGCAGGGCGGTCAGCCCCAGCATTTT. It translates to CASSEGQGGQPQHF.